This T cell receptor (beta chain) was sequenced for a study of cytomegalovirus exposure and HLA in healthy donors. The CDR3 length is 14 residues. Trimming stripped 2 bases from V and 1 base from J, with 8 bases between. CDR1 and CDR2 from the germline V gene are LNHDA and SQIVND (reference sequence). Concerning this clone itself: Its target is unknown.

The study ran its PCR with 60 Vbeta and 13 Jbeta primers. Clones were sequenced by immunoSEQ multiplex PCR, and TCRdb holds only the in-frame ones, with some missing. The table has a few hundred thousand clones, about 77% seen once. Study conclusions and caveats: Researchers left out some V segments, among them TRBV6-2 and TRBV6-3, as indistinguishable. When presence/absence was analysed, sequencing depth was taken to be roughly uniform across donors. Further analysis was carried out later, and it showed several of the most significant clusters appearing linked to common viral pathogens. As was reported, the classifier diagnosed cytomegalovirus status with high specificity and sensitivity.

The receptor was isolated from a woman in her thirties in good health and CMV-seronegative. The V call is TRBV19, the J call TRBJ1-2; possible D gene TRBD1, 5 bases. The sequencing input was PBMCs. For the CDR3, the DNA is TGTGCCAGTAGTATAACCAGGGATAACTATGGCTACACCTTC. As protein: CASSITRDNYGYTF.